The 5 T cell receptor beta chains given below trace back to one sample, sequenced in a study of control samples from healthy donors and cancer patients (dated by TCRdb to 2018 to 2021). The library relied on the immunoSEQ multiplex PCR assay. In its TCRdb copy, this immuneACCESS table keeps in-frame sequences only and misses some clones. Where compared with another copy, unresolved V genes explain less than half of these, and the others have no known cause. The sample data list about 150,000 clones, and approximately 90% of these were observed just once. The ten largest clones capture 0.68% of the sample. Sequenced sample: blood. These receptor sequences come from a woman between 25 and 40 years old in good health.

The V gene is TRBV2, the J gene TRBJ2-3; 15 bases are a match to TRBD2. CDR1 is SNHLY and CDR2 is FYNNEI in the germline V gene. Trimming cost V 7 bases and J 3 bases; bases outside gene matches: 2. The CDR3 has 15 amino acids. Here the CDR3 DNA reads TGTGCCAGCAAAGGGACTAGCGGGAGGACAGATACGCAGTATTTT. This codes for CASKGTSGRTDTQYF. Together with reference TRBV2 and TRBJ2-3, the CDR3 gives the full variable domain: EPEVTQTPSHQVTQMGQEVILRCVPISNHLYFYWYRQILGQKVEFLVSFYNNEISEKSEIFDDQFSVERPDGSNFTLKIRSTKLEDSAMYFCASKGTSGRTDTQYFGPGTRLTVL.

The chain carries TRBV25-1 and TRBJ1-4; tentative D call: TRBD1 (5 bases). The CDR3 is 15 residues long. CDR1 MGHDK and CDR2 SYGVNS come from the germline V gene. The V gene lost 6 bases and the J gene lost 7 bases, with 18 bases spanning the gap. The CDR3 sequence: CASRSPGSAGEKLFF. For the CDR3, the DNA is TGTGCCAGCAGATCCCCAGGGAGTGCGGGTGAAAAACTGTTTTTT. Full variable domain (missing parts from reference TRBV25-1 and TRBJ1-4): EADIYQTPRYLVIGTGKKITLECSQTMGHDKMYWYQQDPGMELHLIHYSYGVNSTEKGDLSSESTVSRIRTEHFPLTLESARPSHTSQYLCASRSPGSAGEKLFFGSGTQLSVL.

This chain uses TRBV10-3 with TRBJ1-6; tentatively, D is TRBD1 (5 bases). V was cut by 2 bases and J by 8 bases, with 13 bases left in between. This CDR3 comprises 15 residues. Germline lookup yields CDR1 ENHRY and CDR2 SYGVKD. The CDR3, as DNA: TGTGCCATCAGTGAGAGGACATCCAAGGATTCACCCCTCCACTTT. This codes for CAISERTSKDSPLHF.

The J gene is TRBJ2-3, the V gene TRBV4-1; tentative D call: TRBD2 (6 bases). The germline V and J ends were trimmed by 4 bases and 1 base, with 15 bases remaining between them. The germline gives CDR1 MGHRA, CDR2 YSYEKL. The CDR3 extends over 16 amino acids. CDR3 nucleotides: TGCGCCAGCAGCCCCACCCCAGCGGGCGGCACAGATACGCAGTATTTT. Its protein product is CASSPTPAGGTDTQYF.

The gene calls are TRBV7-8 and TRBJ2-1, with D unresolved. This CDR3 spans 10 amino acids. CDR1 and CDR2 (germline): SGHVS, FQNEAQ. V was trimmed by 1 base and J by 8 bases, leaving 0 bases between them. CDR3 coding DNA: TGTGCCAGCAGCTTAGATGAGCAGTTCTTC. Translated, it gives CASSLDEQFF.